This T cell receptor (beta chain) was recorded in a study of CD8 T cells in ankylosing spondylitis. Findings and limits, study-wide: Disease-linked clones reportedly showed significant enrichment in matched ankylosing spondylitis synovial fluid.

Quantitative 5'-RACE with molecular barcodes generated TCR beta libraries. TCRdb redid the calling of the 5' RACE reads with MiXCR, one entry per CDR3 protein. Found here are about 140,000 distinct CDR3 sequences, under 35% of them singletons; the top ten hold about 6.3%. V lost 4 bases and J 2 bases, leaving 12 bases between the germline ends. Per the germline V gene, CDR1 is SGHRS and CDR2 is YFSETQ. This CDR3 is built from 15 residues. A few counts support this clonotype. Its antigen is still unknown. Material for sequencing was synovial fluid, either unsorted or a sorted T cell fraction (not recorded which). The chain uses TRBV5-1 and TRBJ1-4; no firm D call. The TCR sequence derives from a male donor with ankylosing spondylitis. The CDR3: CASSPNRGTNEKLFF. In nucleotides, the CDR3 is TGCGCCAGCAGCCCTAACCGAGGGACTAATGAAAAACTGTTTTTT.